These 17 T cell receptor beta chains originate from one sample sequenced in a study of regulatory T cells in long-lasting Graves disease. Construction of TCR beta libraries relied on iRepertoire HTBI primers and on Arm-PCR targeting CDR3 regions. TCRdb re-called the multiplex PCR reads with MiXCR, one entry per CDR3 protein. The data show 350,000 to 400,000 distinct CDR3 sequences, around 16% seen once. This sample's time point: newly diagnosed GD, antithyroid drugs for less than 3 months. Construction of the TCR library relied on RNA isolated from PBMCs. This sample also belongs to another study, concerning T cells in Graves' hyperthyroidism and ophthalmopathy.

The sample here was peripheral blood mononuclear cells (PBMCs), taken at new diagnosis, from a patient treated with antithyroid drugs. These receptors were collected from a woman between 18 and 30 years old with Graves disease.

This clonotype was recorded many times. This chain connects TRBV7-9 to TRBJ1-1; D is ambiguous. Germline V gives CDR1 SEHNR, CDR2 FQNEAQ (reference sequence). CDR3 length equals 16 residues. The V end was cut by 6 bases, the J end by 6 bases, with 23 bases between. The DNA for the CDR3 is TGTGCCAGCAGTCCAATAGAGTCCGGGCCACGGGCTGAAGCTTTCTTT. Its protein is CASSPIESGPRAEAFF.

This clonotype was seen more than once but under ten times. The V and J genes are TRBV10-3 and TRBJ2-1; weak D call: TRBD2 (6 bases). CDR3 length: 15 residues. Trimming removed 2 bases from V and 1 base from J, with 9 bases in between. Per germline, CDR1 ENHRY and CDR2 SYGVKD. The CDR3 reads CAISETGVSYNEQFF. CDR3 coding DNA: TGTGCCATCAGTGAGACGGGAGTTTCCTACAATGAGCAGTTCTTC.

This clonotype was seen many times. This chain links TRBV2 with TRBJ2-1, with D maybe TRBD1 (5 bases). There are 11 residues in the CDR3. Germline CDR1 SNHLY, CDR2 FYNNEI. Trimming removed 4 bases at V and 8 bases at J, with 6 bases between. CDR3 sequence: CASSAGYEQFF. The CDR3 DNA sequence: TGTGCCAGCAGTGCAGGGTATGAGCAGTTCTTC.

This clonotype has ten or more counts. This chain links TRBV10-3 with TRBJ1-2; D remains unclear. Trimming took off 1 base at V and 6 bases at J, with 12 bases between the two ends. The CDR3 totals 14 residues. Germline V gives CDR1 ENHRY, CDR2 SYGVKD. CDR3 residues: CAISELGSPNGYTF. The CDR3 nucleotides read TGTGCCATCAGTGAGTTGGGTTCACCTAATGGCTACACCTTC.

V is TRBV19 and J is TRBJ1-5; D is uncertain. CDR1 LNHDA and CDR2 SQIVND come from the germline V gene (reference sequence). V shed 6 bases and J shed 2 bases, with 17 bases lying between them. This CDR3 contains 16 residues. CDR3 amino acids: CASRITAGLGNQPQHF. DNA for the CDR3: TGTGCCAGTAGAATCACTGCGGGGTTGGGCAATCAGCCCCAGCATTTT.

Note on this clonotype: This may arise from a read error, as a much more abundant clone is one base away. The CDR3 coding sequence is TGTGTCAGCAGCCGGACACCCTACGAGCAGTACTTC. Protein product: CVSSRTPYEQYF. This chain connects TRBV7-2 to TRBJ2-7, with D tentatively TRBD1 (5 bases). The germline V gene encodes CDR1 SGHTA and CDR2 FQGNSA. The CDR3 has 12 amino acids.

This chain uses TRBV29-1 with TRBJ2-1; D is possibly TRBD2 (5 bases). V lost 6 bases to trimming and J lost 6 bases, with 6 bases between them. The CDR3 has 10 residues. Germline values: CDR1 SQVTM, CDR2 ANQGSEA. The DNA for the CDR3 is TGCAGCGTACTAGGCAATGAGCAGTTCTTC. Amino acids: CSVLGNEQFF.

At least ten counts were recorded for this clonotype. The V gene is TRBV24-1, the J gene TRBJ2-1; D call uncertain. The CDR3 is made up of 14 amino acids. The ends were cut back, 9 bases at V and 1 base at J, with 12 bases in the middle. Germline CDR1 reads KGHDR; CDR2 reads SFDVKD. The CDR3 DNA follows: TGTGCCACCGGTACGGGTTTATCCTACAATGAGCAGTTCTTC. This translates into CATGTGLSYNEQFF.

About this clonotype: One end of the junction is discordant with germline, which a read error may explain. The chain recombines TRBV3-1 with TRBJ2-7; TRBD2 aligns across 10 bases. CDR1 is LGHDT and CDR2 is YNNKEL in the germline V gene (reference sequence). This CDR3 is 16 amino acids long. For the CDR3, the DNA is TGTGCCAGCTGCCAAGATACGGCTAGCGGGAGCTACGAGCAGTACTTC. It is translated as CASCQDTASGSYEQYF.

This clonotype was observed a single time. The V call is TRBV20-1, the J call TRBJ2-5; 10 bases agree with TRBD2. This CDR3 region has 13 residues. CDR1 and CDR2 (germline): DFQATT, SNEGSKA (reference sequence). J gave up 5 bases and V 6 bases, and 6 bases lay outside the gene matches. The CDR3 spells CSAQAGGPETQYF. As DNA, the CDR3 is TGCAGTGCACAAGCGGGGGGGCCGGAGACCCAGTACTTC.

This clonotype appeared many times. The J gene is TRBJ2-2, the V gene TRBV5-1; D may be TRBD1 (6 bases). The CDR3 is made up of 12 amino acids. V was cut by 7 bases and J by 7 bases, with 11 bases left in between. Germline V gene data show CDR1 as SGHRS and CDR2 as YFSETQ. The chain's CDR3 is CASGGGIGELFF. The CDR3, as DNA: TGCGCCAGCGGGGGCGGCATCGGGGAGCTGTTTTTT.

This clonotype was found many times. The gene calls are TRBV7-9 and TRBJ2-1, with 13 bases fitting TRBD2. The CDR3 has 15 residues. V lost 4 bases, J lost 6 bases, and 3 bases stayed unmatched. Germline V gives CDR1 SEHNR, CDR2 FQNEAQ (reference sequence). The CDR3 coding sequence is TGTGCCAGCAGCTCGACTAGCGGGGGGTCCAATGAGCAGTTCTTC. This codes for CASSSTSGGSNEQFF.

Note on this clonotype: This clone may be a read error of a much larger clone one base away. In DNA, the CDR3 is TGTGCCAGCAGTCCTCGGTGGGGCAAAAACGTTCAGTACTTC. Protein sequence: CASSPRWGKNVQYF. V is TRBV28 and J is TRBJ2-4, with a tentative D call TRBD1 (5 bases). This CDR3 has 14 amino acids. CDR1 is MDHEN and CDR2 is SYDVKM in the germline V gene.

As for this clonotype: Just one base apart from a much larger clone, this may be a read error. The rearrangement joins TRBV6-2 or TRBV6-3 to TRBJ2-5, with D perhaps assigned TRBD1 or TRBD2 (5 bases each). Germline assignment: CDR1 MNHEY and CDR2 SVGEGT. The CDR3 runs to 12 residues. Trimming took off 4 bases at V and 10 bases at J, with 13 bases between the two ends. CDR3 in DNA: TGTGCCAGCAGTTCAAACCCAGGGAGCCAGTACTTC. Its translation is CASSSNPGSQYF.

V and J are TRBV4-1 and TRBJ2-5; tentatively, D is TRBD1 or TRBD2 (6 bases each). The CDR3 contains 19 residues. With 1 base removed from V and 5 bases from J, the gap between germline ends came to 26 bases. CDR1 is MGHRA, CDR2 YSYEKL, per germline. The CDR3 bases are TGCGCCAGCAGCCAAGGGGGGGCCCTTACAGTGGGGGTATTCGAGACCCAGTACTTC. This encodes CASSQGGALTVGVFETQYF.

The sample holds many counts of this clonotype. The chain is built from TRBV11-2 and TRBJ1-6, with TRBD1 as a possible D gene (5 bases). Per germline, CDR1 SGHAT and CDR2 FQNNGV. The CDR3 extends over 16 amino acids. Trimming removed 1 base from V and 9 bases from J, with 16 bases in between. DNA of the CDR3: TGTGCCAGCAGCTTAGTTGCCGGGGCAGGCATTTCACCCCTCCACTTT. This translates into CASSLVAGAGISPLHF.

This clonotype was detected ten times or more. The chain is built from TRBV20-1 and TRBJ2-7; D unresolved. Germline CDR1 DFQATT, CDR2 SNEGSKA (reference sequence). V lost 0 bases, J lost 2 bases, and 11 bases lay in between. CDR3 size: 14 residues. The CDR3: CSARDLQSTYEQYF. The DNA of the CDR3 is TGCAGTGCTAGAGATCTACAGTCAACCTACGAGCAGTACTTC.